The 31 T cell receptor beta chains below were found in one sample sequenced in a study of T-cell reconstitution after alpha-beta-depleted transplantation in children. A library of TCRbeta sequences, prepared with unique molecular identifiers, was generated. TCRdb independently ran MiXCR on the PCR reads; one entry per CDR3 protein. The sample consists of over 550,000 distinct CDR3 sequences, roughly 10% of them appearing once. This material consisted of PBMCs from the stem cell graft donor, taken from the stem cell graft. The receptors here all came from a human donor who donated a stem cell graft to a child with acute myeloid leukemia.

V is TRBV6-1 and J is TRBJ2-1; weak D call: TRBD1 (6 bases). V was shortened by 7 bases and J by 3 bases, with 16 bases between the two germline ends. The germline V gene encodes CDR1 MNHNS and CDR2 SASEGT. CDR3 length: 15 amino acids. DNA of the CDR3: TGTGCCAGCAACTTCGGGACAACTATCTACAATGAGCAGTTCTTC. Its protein product is CASNFGTTIYNEQFF.

The CDR3 DNA is TGTGCCAGCAGAGAACTAGCGGGAGTGTATTTCTTC. It encodes CASRELAGVYFF. This chain uses TRBV14 with TRBJ2-1, with 11 bases identical to TRBD2. Germline V gene lookup returns CDR1 SGHDN and CDR2 FVKESK. This CDR3 region has 12 residues. Losses at the gene ends were 6 bases for V and 16 bases for J; bases not matched to a gene: 8. Full variable domain (remainder filled in from reference TRBV14 and TRBJ2-1): EAGVTQFPSHSVIEKGQTVTLRCDPISGHDNLYWYRRVMGKEIKFLLHFVKESKQDESGMPNNRFLAERTGGTYSTLKVQPAELEDSGVYFCASRELAGVYFFGPGTRLTVL.

This clonotype was counted only a few times. V is TRBV6-9 and J is TRBJ2-2; 8 bases fit TRBD1. The CDR3 length is 14 residues. J was trimmed by 5 bases and V by 6 bases; bases with no gene match: 5. Germline loops: CDR1 MNHGY, CDR2 SVAAGI. The CDR3 here is CASSPRGRTGELFF. The CDR3 nucleotides read TGTGCCAGCAGCCCCAGGGGGCGGACCGGGGAGCTGTTTTTT.

This clonotype appeared many times. The V and J genes are TRBV28 and TRBJ2-7; weak D call: TRBD1 (5 bases). The germline gives CDR1 MDHEN, CDR2 SYDVKM. V dropped 6 bases and J dropped 6 bases, with 21 bases sitting between them. The CDR3 length is 15 residues. The chain's CDR3 is CASRPQGSPVLEQYF. CDR3 in DNA: TGTGCCAGCAGACCCCAGGGATCACCCGTCCTCGAGCAGTACTTC. The full variable domain, rest sourced from reference TRBV28 and TRBJ2-7, is DVKVTQSSRYLVKRTGEKVFLECVQDMDHENMFWYRQDPGLGLRLIYFSYDVKMKEKGDIPEGYSVSREKKERFSLILESASTNQTSMYLCASRPQGSPVLEQYFGPGTRLTVT.

CDR3 bases: TGCGCCAGCAGCCAAGAGGGGACAGGGATCTACGAGCAGTACTTC. Encoded protein: CASSQEGTGIYEQYF. The chain joins TRBV4-3 to TRBJ2-7; 9 bases are a match to TRBD1. The CDR3 is 15 residues long. CDR1 is LGHNA, CDR2 YSLEER, per germline. Germline trimming cut 0 bases from V and 3 bases from J; bases unmatched to any gene: 3.

This clonotype has more than one count but fewer than ten. The chain employs TRBV29-1 and TRBJ1-1; maybe TRBD1 (5 bases). The germline CDR1 and CDR2 sequences are SQVTM and ANQGSEA. Trimming pared 6 bases from V and 3 bases from J, leaving 8 bases between. The CDR3 is 11 residues long. CDR3 coding DNA: TGCAGCGTCCGGGGGGACACTGAAGCTTTCTTT. Protein sequence: CSVRGDTEAFF.

With regard to this clonotype: A read error may be the cause here, since a much bigger clone is one base away. The chain links TRBV5-1 to TRBJ2-2; the D call may be TRBD1 or TRBD2 (5 bases each). The CDR3 sequence is 15 residues long. The germline V and J ends were trimmed by 4 bases and 11 bases, with 21 bases remaining between them. Germline V gene sequence: CDR1 SGHRS, CDR2 YFSETQ. Written as DNA, the CDR3 is TGCGCCAGCAGCCCGTTGATGGGGGAATTGAGCGAGCTGTTTTTT. Translation gives CASSPLMGELSELFF.

This clonotype was observed a few times. The chain couples TRBV11-3 to TRBJ2-5, with D perhaps given as TRBD1 or TRBD2 (6 bases each). CDR3 length: 14 amino acids. Germline V CDR1 and CDR2: SGHNT, YENEEA. V lost 2 bases and J 4 bases, leaving 11 bases between the germline ends. CDR3 protein: CASSLRGGLETQYF. CDR3 in DNA: TGTGCCAGCAGCTTAAGAGGGGGACTAGAGACCCAGTACTTC.

This clonotype appeared a few times. The chain employs TRBV5-6 and TRBJ2-5, with unresolved D. The CDR3 totals 14 residues. CDR1 is SGHDT and CDR2 is YYEEEE in the germline V gene. V was shortened by 4 bases and J by 2 bases, with 12 bases between the two germline ends. The CDR3 DNA follows: TGTGCCAGCAGCGGAAGAGGCCAGCAAGAGACCCAGTACTTC. Encoded protein: CASSGRGQQETQYF.

This clonotype was detected once. V is TRBV11-1 and J is TRBJ1-1; a possible D gene is TRBD1 (6 bases). Germline V lookup: CDR1 SGHAT, CDR2 FQDESV (reference sequence). Trimming took off 5 bases at V and 2 bases at J, with 15 bases between the two ends. There are 15 residues in the CDR3. The CDR3 region is CASSPGLQGNTEAFF. The CDR3 DNA reads as TGTGCCAGCAGCCCGGGGTTACAGGGTAACACTGAAGCTTTCTTT.

This clonotype was seen a handful of times. V is TRBV6-1 and J is TRBJ2-3, with a possible D match to TRBD2 (6 bases). The CDR3 contains 16 residues. V lost 7 bases, J lost 2 bases, and 19 bases lay in between. The germline gives CDR1 MNHNS, CDR2 SASEGT. CDR3 in amino acids: CASTKGTSRATDTQYF. The CDR3 DNA is TGTGCCAGCACCAAGGGAACTAGCAGGGCCACAGATACGCAGTATTTT.

The chain carries TRBV5-1 and TRBJ2-1; TRBD2 aligns across 10 bases. Germline V gene data show CDR1 as SGHRS and CDR2 as YFSETQ. There are 15 residues in the CDR3. J gave up 7 bases and V 4 bases, and 8 bases lay outside the gene matches. The CDR3 reads CASSTLAGEGNEQFF. The CDR3 region has the DNA TGCGCCAGCAGCACCCTAGCGGGAGAGGGGAATGAGCAGTTCTTC. Combining the CDR3 with reference TRBV5-1 and TRBJ2-1 gives the whole variable domain KAGVTQTPRYLIKTRGQQVTLSCSPISGHRSVSWYQQTPGQGLQFLFEYFSETQRNKGNFPGRFSGRQFSNSRSEMNVSTLELGDSALYLCASSTLAGEGNEQFFGPGTRLTVL.

The V call is TRBV5-4, the J call TRBJ2-5, with D perhaps TRBD1 or TRBD2 (5 bases each). This CDR3 has 15 residues. Germline V lookup: CDR1 SGHNT, CDR2 YYREEE (reference sequence). V lost 3 bases and J lost 1, with 13 bases in between. CDR3 loop: CASSSIPGTQETQYF. The CDR3 DNA sequence: TGTGCCAGCAGCTCTATCCCGGGGACCCAAGAGACCCAGTACTTC.

This clonotype was counted many times. The rearrangement links TRBV29-1 to TRBJ2-2, with D possibly being TRBD2 (5 bases). The CDR3 sequence is 16 residues long. CDR1 SQVTM and CDR2 ANQGSEA come from the germline V gene. V shed 2 bases and J shed 1 base, with 14 bases lying between them. This CDR3 is CSVERPDGGNTGELFF. The CDR3 bases are TGCAGCGTTGAACGCCCAGATGGAGGGAACACCGGGGAGCTGTTTTTT.

This clonotype has at least ten counts. This chain connects TRBV2 to TRBJ2-1; 7 bases fit TRBD2. The J segment lost 7 bases and the V segment lost 7 bases, leaving 7 bases of the junction unmatched. Germline-derived CDR1 and CDR2 are SNHLY and FYNNEI. This CDR3 is built from 13 residues. CDR3 in DNA: TGTGCCAGCACCGGGGGGACCACTAATGAGCAGTTCTTC. Its protein product is CASTGGTTNEQFF.

Many counts were recorded for this clonotype. The chain combines TRBV29-1 with TRBJ1-1; TRBD1 is a possible D gene (6 bases). Germline assignment: CDR1 SQVTM and CDR2 ANQGSEA. The CDR3 is made up of 11 amino acids. The germline V and J ends were trimmed by 4 bases and 9 bases, with 12 bases remaining between them. The CDR3 coding sequence is TGCAGCGTTGGAAGACAGGCCCAAGCTTTCTTT. Translating gives CSVGRQAQAFF. Full variable domain (missing parts from reference TRBV29-1 and TRBJ1-1): SAVISQKPSRDICQRGTSLTIQCQVDSQVTMMFWYRQQPGQSLTLIATANQGSEATYESGFVIDKFPISRPNLTFSTLTVSNMSPEDSSIYLCSVGRQAQAFFGQGTRLTVV.

This clonotype has at least ten counts. The rearrangement uses TRBV20-1 and TRBJ2-1; TRBD2 matches at 9 bases. CDR3 size: 16 residues. Germline values: CDR1 DFQATT, CDR2 SNEGSKA (reference sequence). CDR3 DNA: TGCAGAGCTTCAGCGGGAGGCCTCAGCTCCTACAATGAGCAGTTCTTC. It is translated as CRASAGGLSSYNEQFF.

This clonotype turned up a few times. The chain combines TRBV6-1 with TRBJ1-1, with 8 nucleotides matching TRBD1. CDR1 and CDR2 (germline): MNHNS, SASEGT. With 8 bases clipped from V and 0 bases from J, the junction kept 2 bases outside the gene matches. CDR3 length: 13 residues. In DNA form, the CDR3 reads TGTGCCAGCGGGGGACAGGTGAACACTGAAGCTTTCTTT. Translating gives CASGGQVNTEAFF.

V and J are TRBV27 and TRBJ2-7, with TRBD2 matching over 7 bases. Germline assignment: CDR1 MNHEY and CDR2 SMNVEV (reference sequence). This CDR3 spans 14 amino acids. J lost 2 bases, V lost 6 bases, and 7 bases had no gene match. The DNA for the CDR3 is TGTGCCAGCAGGAAAGCGGGACCGCCCTACGAGCAGTACTTC. It yields the protein CASRKAGPPYEQYF.

This clonotype was found many times. The CDR3 region is CASSKAGGTSARSSYNEQFF. CDR3 nucleotide sequence: TGTGCCAGCAGCAAAGCCGGGGGTACTAGCGCCCGAAGCTCCTACAATGAGCAGTTCTTC. The J gene is TRBJ2-1, the V gene TRBV21-1; the DNA was not used to check the table's D call, TRBD2. TRBV21-1 is a pseudogene segment. This CDR3 has 20 amino acids.

The chain couples TRBV12-3 or TRBV12-4 to TRBJ2-7; D may be TRBD1 (5 bases). V lost 2 bases to trimming and J lost 6 bases, with 17 bases between them. The CDR3 spans 15 residues. The CDR3 DNA reads as TGTGCCAGCAGTTTACAAGGGGTCCTGGCCTCCGAGCAGTACTTC. This encodes CASSLQGVLASEQYF.

CDR3 protein: CATSSAFGNEQFF. CDR3 DNA: TGTGCCACCAGCAGTGCCTTTGGCAATGAGCAGTTCTTC. The rearrangement uses TRBV15 and TRBJ2-1; no firm D call. Germline V lookup: CDR1 LNHNV, CDR2 YYDKDF (reference sequence). This CDR3 is 13 amino acids long. Trimming removed 3 bases at V and 6 bases at J, with 9 bases between.

The chain recombines TRBV20-1 with TRBJ2-3, with 7 bases identical to TRBD2. With V trimmed by 6 bases and J by 6 bases, 3 bases remained unmatched. Germline V gives CDR1 DFQATT, CDR2 SNEGSKA (reference sequence). The CDR3 is 11 amino acids. CDR3: CSASGEDTQYF. The CDR3 DNA is TGCAGTGCGAGCGGGGAGGATACGCAGTATTTT.

This clonotype has just a few counts. The chain recombines TRBV30 with TRBJ1-2; D is possibly TRBD1 (6 bases). Germline values: CDR1 GTSNPN, CDR2 SVGIG (reference sequence). CDR3 size: 13 residues. The V and J ends lost 5 bases and 1 base respectively, with 11 bases between them. This CDR3 reads CAWGGASNYGYTF. CDR3 DNA sequence: TGTGCCTGGGGGGGGGCGAGTAACTATGGCTACACCTTC. The full variable domain, rest sourced from reference TRBV30 and TRBJ1-2, is SQTIHQWPATLVQPVGSPLSLECTVEGTSNPNLYWYRQAAGRGLQLLFYSVGIGQISSEVPQNLSASRPQDRQFILSSKKLLLSDSGFYLCAWGGASNYGYTFGSGTRLTVV.

This chain uses TRBV28 with TRBJ2-3; a weak D match, TRBD2 (6 bases). CDR1 MDHEN and CDR2 SYDVKM come from the germline V gene. The ends were cut back, 4 bases at V and 0 bases at J, with 11 bases in the middle. The CDR3 contains 15 residues. The CDR3, as DNA: TGTGCCAGCAGTTCTAGCGCGACTAGCACAGATACGCAGTATTTT. Encoded protein: CASSSSATSTDTQYF.

At least ten counts were recorded for this clonotype. The chain employs TRBV5-1 and TRBJ2-3; perhaps TRBD1 as D (6 bases). V was clipped by 2 bases and J by 2 bases, with 9 bases between them. CDR3 length: 14 residues. Looked up from germline, CDR1 is SGHRS and CDR2 is YFSETQ. CDR3 nucleotide sequence: TGCGCCAGCAGCTTCAGGACAGACACAGATACGCAGTATTTT. Protein: CASSFRTDTDTQYF.

This clonotype has at least ten counts. The V and J genes are TRBV7-3 and TRBJ2-7; 9 bases are a match to TRBD2. With V trimmed by 5 bases and J by 0 bases, 8 bases remained unmatched. The CDR3 runs to 16 residues. Germline-derived CDR1 and CDR2 are SGHTA and FQGTGA. The CDR3 sequence: CASSLASGANSYEQYF. CDR3 bases: TGTGCCAGCAGCCTCGCTAGCGGGGCGAACTCCTACGAGCAGTACTTC.

This clonotype was observed a few times. This chain joins TRBV6-2 or TRBV6-3 and TRBJ2-7, with D uncertain. Looked up from germline, CDR1 is MNHEY and CDR2 is SVGEGT. V lost 8 bases and J 4 bases, leaving 12 bases between the germline ends. The CDR3 runs 12 residues. The CDR3 sequence: CASADNLYEQYF. CDR3 sequence (DNA): TGTGCCAGCGCCGACAATCTATACGAGCAGTACTTC.

The chain joins TRBV11-2 to TRBJ2-7; 9 bases fit TRBD2. The trim removed 3 bases at V and 1 base at J, leaving 7 bases unmatched. Germline CDR1 reads SGHAT; CDR2 reads FQNNGV. This CDR3 contains 16 residues. The DNA of the CDR3 is TGTGCCAGCAGCTTTCCCCCCAGCGGGAGGTCCTACGAGCAGTACTTC. This gives the protein CASSFPPSGRSYEQYF. Looking up the rest from reference TRBV11-2 and TRBJ2-7 gives the full variable domain: EAGVAQSPRYKIIEKRQSVAFWCNPISGHATLYWYQQILGQGPKLLIQFQNNGVVDDSQLPKDRFSAERLKGVDSTLKIQPAKLEDSAVYLCASSFPPSGRSYEQYFGPGTRLTVT.

This clonotype was seen only once. V is TRBV20-1 and J is TRBJ2-3; 10 bases align to TRBD2. Germline values: CDR1 DFQATT, CDR2 SNEGSKA (reference sequence). The junction had 12 bases not matched to a gene; V was cut back by 3 bases and J by 3 bases. The CDR3 has 17 amino acids. In nucleotides, the CDR3 is TGCAGTGCTAGTTCCCTAGCGGGAGTAGGAGTAACAGATACGCAGTATTTT. It is translated as CSASSLAGVGVTDTQYF.

This clonotype occurred a few times. The rearrangement links TRBV5-1 to TRBJ2-2; D may be TRBD1 (5 bases). The CDR3 runs 15 residues. The V and J ends lost 2 bases and 0 bases respectively, with 8 bases between them. Per germline, CDR1 SGHRS and CDR2 YFSETQ. In nucleotides, the CDR3 is TGCGCCAGCAGCTTACAGGTATCGAACACCGGGGAGCTGTTTTTT. Amino acid sequence: CASSLQVSNTGELFF.